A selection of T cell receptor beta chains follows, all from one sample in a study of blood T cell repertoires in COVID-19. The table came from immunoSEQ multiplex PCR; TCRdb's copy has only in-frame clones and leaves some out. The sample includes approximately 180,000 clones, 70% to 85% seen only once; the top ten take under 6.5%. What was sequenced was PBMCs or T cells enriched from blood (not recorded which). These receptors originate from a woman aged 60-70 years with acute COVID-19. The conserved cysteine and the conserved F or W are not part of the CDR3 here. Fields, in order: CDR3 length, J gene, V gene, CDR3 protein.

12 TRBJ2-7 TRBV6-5 ASSTPLSSYEQY
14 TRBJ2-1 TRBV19 ASLGGRTSGINEQF
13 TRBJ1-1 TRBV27 ASTPGQGGTTEAF
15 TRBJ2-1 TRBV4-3 ASSHRLAGRDRPEQF
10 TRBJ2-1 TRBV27 ASNGIGNEQF
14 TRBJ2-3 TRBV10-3 AISESPGLSTDTQY
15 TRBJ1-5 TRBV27 ASSSSFLVGGSSPQH
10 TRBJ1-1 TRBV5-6 ASSWDSTEAF
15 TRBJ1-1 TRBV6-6 ASSPSRWGQENTEAF
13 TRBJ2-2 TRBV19 ASTPRQGRTGELF
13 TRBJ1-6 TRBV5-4 ASSFDAAYNSPLH